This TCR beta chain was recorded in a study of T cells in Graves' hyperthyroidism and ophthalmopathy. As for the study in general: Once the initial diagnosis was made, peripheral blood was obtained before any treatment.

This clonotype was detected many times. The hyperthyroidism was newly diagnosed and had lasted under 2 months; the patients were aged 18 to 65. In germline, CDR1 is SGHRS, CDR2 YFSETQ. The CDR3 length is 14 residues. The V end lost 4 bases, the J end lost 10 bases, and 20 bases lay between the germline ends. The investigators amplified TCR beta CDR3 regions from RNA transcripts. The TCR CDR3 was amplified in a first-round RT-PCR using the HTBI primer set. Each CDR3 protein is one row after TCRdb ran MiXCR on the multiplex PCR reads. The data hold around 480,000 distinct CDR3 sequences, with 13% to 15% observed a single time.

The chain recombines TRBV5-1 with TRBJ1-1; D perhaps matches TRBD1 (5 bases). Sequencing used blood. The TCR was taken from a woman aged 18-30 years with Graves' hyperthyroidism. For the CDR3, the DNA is TGCGCCAGCAGCCCCGGAGGGGTCGAGAGTGGAGCTTTCTTT. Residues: CASSPGGVESGAFF.